The rows below give T cell receptor beta chains drawn from one sample of a study of radiotherapy plus CTLA-4 blockade in lung cancer. Libraries were prepared by immunoSEQ multiplex PCR; TCRdb keeps only in-frame clonotypes and omits some of them. Found here are about 82,000 clones, roughly 70% of them singletons; the top ten hold roughly an eighth. Sequenced here: peripheral blood, sampled from a patient treated with radiotherapy plus ipilimumab. All receptors derive from a human donor with non-small cell lung cancer that progressed on radiotherapy plus ipilimumab. Each CDR3 is given with its conserved first and last residue. The D gene is left open where the match is weak.

TRBD2	TRBV18	CASSPTGTTFNEQYF
TRBD1	TRBV4-1	CASSRDRGRYEKLFF
-	TRBV5-4	CASSTTGQETQYF
-	TRBV27	CASTTRDPQGVSYEQYF
-	TRBV7-2	CASSGGISGNTIYF
-	TRBV5-1	CASSLSLSGANVLTF
TRBD2	TRBV11-3	CASSLGTSGRGHTGELFF
-	TRBV6-6	CASSYSRTAYEQYF
-	TRBV19	CASSKATSPYYGYTF
-	TRBV28	CASSPLQGSYEQYF
TRBD2	TRBV7-3	CASSSASGADTQYF
TRBD1	TRBV29-1	CSVAGTALAKNIQYF
-	TRBV10-1	CATMDSSSTDTQYF
-	TRBV7-2	CASGRTGEQYF
TRBD1	TRBV7-6	CASSLLQGAGELFF
-	TRBV9	CASSEQGVSGNTIYF
-	TRBV5-4	CASSASGEGGYTF
-	TRBV19	CASSNVGVGYEQYF
TRBD2	TRBV4-2	CASSPSGGGNTQYF
-	TRBV2	CASTARTGVYQPQHF
TRBD1	TRBV6-5	CASSVGTGEAFF
-	TRBV5-1	CASSLGARARGDEKLFF
TRBD1	TRBV11-2	CASSFETGGNSPLHF
-	TRBV7-2	CASSRGFTEAFF
TRBD1	TRBV19	CASGKDRGNYGYTF
-	TRBV11-1	CASSLRHSSYNSPLHF
-	TRBV7-2	CASLRAGTYEQYF
TRBD1	TRBV6-6	CASSSSGQAPDGYTF
TRBD1	TRBV28	CASSYRDRGTYEQYF
TRBD1	TRBV28	CASSIPGGITEAFF
-	TRBV5-1	CASSLGTASVYGYTF
-	TRBV2	CASSEEGTRGYTF
-	TRBV5-1	CASSLEGNYGYTF
-	TRBV28	CASSLEPYGYTF
TRBD1	TRBV6-5	CASSDPGQESRDF
-	TRBV7-6	CASSLLVGSNTEAFF
TRBD1	TRBV6-4	CASRGPIQGNSNQPQHF
TRBD1	TRBV4-1	CASSQPGQQNTEAFF
-	TRBV21-1	CASSDWLATRVDEQYF
-	TRBV5-4	CASSGGDSGAKNIQYF
-	TRBV20-1	CSATETQYF
-	TRBV6-5	CASSLHTRAEAFF
-	TRBV28	CASSLQVHGYTF